This T cell receptor beta chain is drawn from a study of control samples from healthy donors and cancer patients. This CDR3 region has 15 residues. V shed 8 bases, J shed 5 bases, and the junction held 9 bases outside the gene matches. The germline V gene encodes CDR1 MDHEN and CDR2 SYDVKM. Some clones are missing from TCRdb's copy, which holds only in-frame ones; the method was immunoSEQ multiplex PCR. The sample has more than 150,000 clones; 90% to 95% are singletons. The TCR originated in a woman aged 25 to 39 in good health. The sample was blood. The chain recombines TRBV28 with TRBJ2-1; TRBD2 matches at 10 bases. Here the CDR3 reads CASEPGLAINNEQFF. The CDR3, as DNA: TGTGCCAGCGAGCCGGGACTAGCGATCAACAATGAGCAGTTCTTC.